The 28 T cell receptor beta chains below come from one sample, sequenced in a study of blood T cell repertoires in COVID-19. Sequenced by immunoSEQ multiplex PCR; TCRdb stores in-frame clones only, minus some. The sample comprises 90,000 to 150,000 clones, around 79% of which are singletons, and 2.5% rests with the top ten. Sequenced sample: peripheral blood. Receptors originate from a man aged 50 to 59 with acute or convalescent COVID-19.

The chain employs TRBV10-2 and TRBJ1-2; 9 bases line up with TRBD1. The CDR3 runs to 15 residues. The germline V gene encodes CDR1 WSHSY and CDR2 SAAADI. The V and J ends lost 4 bases and 2 bases, in that order; junction bases with no gene match: 5. CDR3 in DNA: TGCGCCAGCAGTGTCCAAGGGACAGGGAACTATGGCTACACCTTC. This gives the protein CASSVQGTGNYGYTF.

V usage is TRBV7-3 and J usage is TRBJ2-2; TRBD2 aligns across 7 bases. The length of the CDR3 is 16 residues. The V gene's germline CDR1 is SGHTA and CDR2 FQGTGA. Trimming took 5 bases from V and 2 from J; bases not matched to a gene: 8. The DNA for the CDR3 is TGTGCCAGCAGCGCCCAAGGCGGGAGAAACACCGGGGAGCTGTTTTTT. It encodes CASSAQGGRNTGELFF.

This clone was observed a few times. This sample also contains other DNA sequences that code for the same CDR3. The chain combines TRBV7-3 with TRBJ2-2, with 7 bases identical to TRBD1. CDR1 is SGHTA, CDR2 FQGTGA, per germline. The CDR3 is 13 residues long. With V trimmed by 5 bases and J by 5 bases, 2 bases remained unmatched. The CDR3 DNA follows: TGTGCCAGCAGCCCACAGGGGACCGGGGAGCTGTTTTTT. Amino acids: CASSPQGTGELFF.

V usage is TRBV19 and J usage is TRBJ2-2, with 8 bases aligning to TRBD2. The CDR3 totals 15 residues. V was clipped by 8 bases and J by 3 bases; unmatched bases: 8. The germline gives CDR1 LNHDA, CDR2 SQIVND (reference sequence). CDR3 DNA: TGTGCCAGTGGGCGGAGCGGGAGCTACACCGGGGAGCTGTTTTTT. This gives the protein CASGRSGSYTGELFF.

The chain couples TRBV20-1 to TRBJ2-3; 9 nucleotides line up with TRBD2. V was clipped by 3 bases and J by 5 bases; unmatched bases: 9. From germline, CDR1 is DFQATT and CDR2 SNEGSKA (reference sequence). This CDR3 has 15 residues. The DNA of the CDR3 is TGCAGTGCTAGTGGTTTAGCGGGAGTGGGAGATACGCAGTATTTT. It translates to CSASGLAGVGDTQYF.

The rearrangement uses TRBV28 and TRBJ2-7; 13 bases are a match to TRBD2. With 5 bases clipped from V and 2 bases from J, the junction kept 3 bases outside the gene matches. This CDR3 is built from 15 residues. Germline assignment: CDR1 MDHEN and CDR2 SYDVKM. The CDR3 coding sequence is TGTGCCAGCAGTCTAACTAGCGGGAGGGCCTACGAGCAGTACTTC. Its translation is CASSLTSGRAYEQYF.

The CDR3, as DNA: TGTGCCAGTAGTATGGGGACAGATCCTAGCGGGAGTCCCAATGAGCAGTTCTTC. Amino acid sequence: CASSMGTDPSGSPNEQFF. The gene calls are TRBV19 and TRBJ2-1; TRBD2 matches 10 bases. The ends lost 3 bases at V and 6 bases at J; junction bases unmatched: 14. The CDR3 contains 18 residues. CDR1 LNHDA and CDR2 SQIVND come from the germline V gene (reference sequence).

The chain links TRBV5-1 to TRBJ2-5; 7 bases are a match to TRBD1. CDR1 is SGHRS, CDR2 YFSETQ, per germline. The CDR3 is 15 amino acids. The V gene end was trimmed by 0 bases and the J gene end by 2 bases; junction bases not matched to a gene: 4. The CDR3 reads CASSLAARGQETQYF. The CDR3 DNA sequence: TGCGCCAGCAGCTTGGCGGCCAGGGGGCAAGAGACCCAGTACTTC.

This rearrangement joins TRBV2 to TRBJ1-2; tentative D call: TRBD1 (5 bases). V dropped 3 bases and J dropped 2 bases, with 7 bases sitting between them. The length of the CDR3 is 13 residues. The germline V gene encodes CDR1 SNHLY and CDR2 FYNNEI. The DNA for the CDR3 is TGTGCCAGCAGTGACGGGGGGAACTATGGCTACACCTTC. Its translation: CASSDGGNYGYTF.

The chain combines TRBV18 with TRBJ2-5, with TRBD2 as a possible D gene (5 bases). This CDR3 has 12 residues. Trimming cost V 8 bases and J 3 bases, with 10 bases left between them. Germline V CDR1 and CDR2: KGHSH, LQKENI. The CDR3 region is CASQGLKETQYF. In DNA form, the CDR3 reads TGTGCCAGCCAAGGACTGAAAGAGACCCAGTACTTC.

The genes are TRBV6-5 and TRBJ1-3; TRBD1 aligns across 9 bases. CDR1 is MNHEY, CDR2 SVGAGI, per germline. V dropped 2 bases and J dropped 5; count of bases not matched to a gene: 4. This CDR3 has 15 residues. The CDR3 sequence: CASSYQQGARNTIYF. For the CDR3, the DNA is TGTGCCAGCAGTTACCAACAGGGGGCTCGAAACACCATATATTTT.

This CDR3 is CASSQAYRVDYGYTF. In DNA, the CDR3 is TGTGCCAGCAGCCAAGCATACAGGGTGGACTATGGCTACACCTTC. This chain uses TRBV3-1 (or the pseudogene TRBV3-2) with TRBJ1-2, with D possibly being TRBD1 (6 bases). The ends were cut back, 1 base at V and 3 bases at J, with 12 bases in the middle. The germline CDR1 and CDR2 sequences are LGHDT and YNNKEL (reference sequence). CDR3 length equals 15 residues.

The V call is TRBV11-1, the J call TRBJ2-1; tentatively, D is TRBD1 (6 bases). This CDR3 has 13 residues. The germline V and J ends were trimmed by 6 bases and 0 bases, with 6 bases remaining between them. CDR1 is SGHAT, CDR2 FQDESV, per germline (reference sequence). The DNA for the CDR3 is TGTGCCAGCAGGGACAGCTCCTACAATGAGCAGTTCTTC. It is translated as CASRDSSYNEQFF.

This rearrangement joins TRBV11-2 to TRBJ1-6, with D possibly being TRBD1 (5 bases). Germline V CDR1 and CDR2: SGHAT, FQNNGV. The CDR3 loop spans 16 amino acids. Trimming shortened V by 4 bases and J by 11 bases, and 21 bases separated the two germline ends. In nucleotides, the CDR3 is TGTGCCAGCAGCTCACCGGGACGGGGGGTGATAGCACCCCTCCACTTT. Amino acids: CASSSPGRGVIAPLHF.

The chain links TRBV29-1 to TRBJ2-7, with 12 bases aligning to TRBD1. Trimming at V came to 6 bases and at J to 6 bases, leaving 3 bases not matched to a gene. CDR3 length: 12 residues. Germline CDR1 reads SQVTM; CDR2 reads ANQGSEA. CDR3 DNA: TGCAGCGTCCGGGACAGGGGGCCCGAGCAGTACTTC. This gives the protein CSVRDRGPEQYF.

V and J are TRBV7-6 and TRBJ2-5, with TRBD1 matching over 7 bases. Germline trimming cut 1 base from V and 5 bases from J; bases unmatched to any gene: 4. The CDR3 extends over 14 amino acids. Per germline, CDR1 SGHVS and CDR2 FNYEAQ. The CDR3 protein is CASSLERGQETQYF. In nucleotides, the CDR3 is TGTGCCAGCAGCTTAGAGAGGGGGCAGGAGACCCAGTACTTC.

The chain recombines TRBV28 with TRBJ2-7, with 10 bases fitting TRBD2. CDR3 length: 17 residues. Germline CDR1 MDHEN, CDR2 SYDVKM. The trim removed 8 bases at V and 1 base at J, leaving 14 bases unmatched. The CDR3 reads CASRRYEREGRSYEQYF. CDR3 bases: TGTGCCAGCCGTAGGTACGAGCGGGAGGGCCGGTCCTACGAGCAGTACTTC.

CDR3 DNA: TGTGCCAGCAGCCAAAGGGGAAGGGGCCTCTACGAGCAGTACTTC. It translates to CASSQRGRGLYEQYF. The chain employs TRBV14 and TRBJ2-7; tentative D call: TRBD1 (5 bases). Germline loops: CDR1 SGHDN, CDR2 FVKESK. Trimming cost V 2 bases and J 3 bases, with 14 bases left between them. CDR3 length equals 15 residues.

The rearrangement links TRBV9 to TRBJ2-1, with D perhaps TRBD1 (5 bases). The germline V gene encodes CDR1 SGDLS and CDR2 YYNGEE. The CDR3 is made up of 15 amino acids. V was cut by 2 bases and J by 6 bases, with 15 bases left in between. CDR3 protein: CASSVSGQTLNEQFF. CDR3 nucleotide sequence: TGTGCCAGCAGCGTTTCAGGACAAACCCTCAATGAGCAGTTCTTC.

The rearrangement uses TRBV5-5 and TRBJ2-1, with 8 positions matching TRBD2. The germline gives CDR1 SGHKS, CDR2 YYEKEE (reference sequence). This CDR3 is built from 13 residues. The V segment lost 6 bases and the J segment 6 bases; nucleotides outside the gene matches: 5. The CDR3, as DNA: TGTGCCAGCACTCTTACTAGCGGCAATGAGCAGTTCTTC. It codes for CASTLTSGNEQFF.

A word on this clone: An end of the junction differs from the germline gene, which may be a read error. The V gene is TRBV7-7, the J gene TRBJ2-3; perhaps TRBD2 as D (6 bases). This CDR3 has 15 residues. The germline gives CDR1 SSHAT, CDR2 FNYEAQ (reference sequence). The CDR3 loop is CASSLTGTSTDTQYF. In DNA, the CDR3 is TGTGCTAGCAGCTTAACCGGGACTAGCACAGATACGCAGTATTTT.

The rearrangement joins TRBV19 to TRBJ1-2, with D tentatively TRBD1 (5 bases). CDR1 and CDR2 (germline): LNHDA, SQIVND (reference sequence). The CDR3 is 17 amino acids. Trimming took off 3 bases at V and 1 base at J, with 18 bases between the two ends. Here the CDR3 reads CASSILPLGHLNYGYTF. CDR3 bases: TGTGCCAGTAGTATCCTCCCCCTCGGACACCTTAACTATGGCTACACCTTC. The full variable domain, with the rest looked up from reference TRBV19 and TRBJ1-2, is DGGITQSPKYLFRKEGQNVTLSCEQNLNHDAMYWYRQDPGQGLRLIYYSQIVNDFQKGDIAEGYSVSREKKESFPLTVTSAQKNPTAFYLCASSILPLGHLNYGYTFGSGTRLTVV.

The chain has TRBV10-2 and TRBJ2-3; 12 positions agree with TRBD2. The CDR3 totals 15 residues. Looked up from germline, CDR1 is WSHSY and CDR2 is SAAADI. The ends lost 6 bases at V and 2 bases at J; junction bases unmatched: 3. The chain's CDR3 is CASRRTSGTTDTQYF. CDR3 sequence (DNA): TGCGCCAGCAGGAGGACTAGCGGGACCACAGATACGCAGTATTTT.

The chain carries TRBV9 and TRBJ2-1; D unclear. The CDR3 has 13 amino acids. V shed 2 bases and J shed 8 bases, with 11 bases lying between them. Germline V gene lookup returns CDR1 SGDLS and CDR2 YYNGEE. The CDR3 region has the DNA TGTGCCAGCAGCGTTGGGCCCTCCTATGAGCAGTTCTTC. Protein product: CASSVGPSYEQFF.

The table lists this clone with many counts. This chain links TRBV11-3 with TRBJ1-1; perhaps TRBD1 as D (5 bases). The V and J ends lost 0 bases and 10 bases respectively, with 12 bases between them. Germline V gives CDR1 SGHNT, CDR2 YENEEA. The CDR3 spans 13 residues. The CDR3 DNA reads as TGTGCCAGCAGCTTAGATCAATCAGGGCCAGCTTTCTTT. Its protein is CASSLDQSGPAFF.

The chain uses TRBV28 and TRBJ1-1; 9 positions agree with TRBD1. Germline CDR1 MDHEN, CDR2 SYDVKM. The CDR3 consists of 21 residues. The junction had 22 bases not matched to a gene; V was cut back by 5 bases and J by 0 bases. CDR3: CASSPGQGPLTVKTMNTEAFF. In nucleotides, the CDR3 is TGTGCCAGCAGTCCCGGACAGGGGCCACTTACGGTCAAGACGATGAACACTGAAGCTTTCTTT.

There are a few counts of this clone. The J gene is TRBJ2-5, the V gene TRBV15; D gene uncertain. The CDR3 totals 15 residues. V lost 0 bases and J 8 bases, leaving 16 bases between the germline ends. Germline V gene sequence: CDR1 LNHNV, CDR2 YYDKDF (reference sequence). CDR3 sequence: CATSRDAPISCTQYF. The CDR3, as DNA: TGTGCCACCAGCAGAGATGCCCCAATTAGCTGTACCCAGTACTTC. Combining the CDR3 with reference TRBV15 and TRBJ2-5 gives the whole variable domain DAMVIQNPRYQVTQFGKPVTLSCSQTLNHNVMYWYQQKSSQAPKLLFHYYDKDFNNEADTPDNFQSRRPNTSFCFLDIRSPGLGDTAMYLCATSRDAPISCTQYFGPGTRLLVL.

The chain links TRBV5-1 to TRBJ1-2; 7 bases line up with TRBD1. Trimming removed 4 bases from V and 4 bases from J; junction bases left unmatched: 7. The CDR3 loop spans 14 amino acids. Germline V lookup: CDR1 SGHRS, CDR2 YFSETQ. The CDR3 DNA reads as TGCGCCAGCAGCCCCACCGGGACAGTCTATGGCTACACCTTC. This encodes CASSPTGTVYGYTF.